A single sample is the source of the 31 T cell receptor beta chains below, sequenced in a study of T-cell reconstitution after alpha-beta-depleted transplantation in children. Molecular barcoding with unique molecular identifiers was used for the TCRbeta library. TCRdb passed the PCR reads through MiXCR, listing each CDR3 protein once. The profile shows hundreds of thousands of distinct CDR3 sequences, around 14% of them singletons. The specimen was PBMCs, collected before TCRalphabeta/CD19-depleted stem cell transplant. All receptors come from a girl aged 2 to 9 with congenital amegakaryocytic thrombocytopenia, due to receive a stem cell transplant.

In this sample, this clonotype turned up many times. The chain joins TRBV20-1 to TRBJ2-1; unclear D gene. The CDR3 extends over 11 amino acids. Germline assignment: CDR1 DFQATT and CDR2 SNEGSKA (reference sequence). Trimming left V 2 bases short and J 8 bases short, with 7 bases between. The CDR3 DNA reads as TGCAGTGCTAGACGCTGGGATGAGCAGTTCTTC. Its translation: CSARRWDEQFF.

This clonotype was recorded a few times. This chain uses TRBV28 with TRBJ2-2; tentative D call: TRBD2 (6 bases). The V end was cut by 8 bases, the J end by 6 bases, with 13 bases between. The V gene's germline CDR1 is MDHEN and CDR2 SYDVKM. The CDR3 length is 13 residues. The CDR3 sequence: CASGGTSPGELFF. CDR3 DNA sequence: TGTGCCAGCGGCGGGACTTCCCCCGGGGAGCTGTTTTTT.

The chain recombines TRBV18 with TRBJ1-1; D call uncertain. V was clipped by 0 bases and J by 0 bases, with 11 bases between them. CDR1 is KGHSH, CDR2 LQKENI, per germline. The CDR3 runs to 16 residues. This chain's CDR3 is CASSPPMVGMNTEAFF. The CDR3, as DNA: TGTGCCAGCTCACCACCGATGGTGGGTATGAACACTGAAGCTTTCTTT.

At least ten counts were recorded for this clonotype. The CDR3 DNA is TGTGCCACCAGTGACTCCTTGACCGGCGGCTACACCTTC. Its translation is CATSDSLTGGYTF. This chain joins TRBV24-1 and TRBJ1-2; unclear D gene. The germline gives CDR1 KGHDR, CDR2 SFDVKD. Trimming removed 4 bases from V and 8 bases from J, with 13 bases in between. CDR3 length equals 13 residues.

This clonotype was recorded a few times. The V gene is TRBV29-1, the J gene TRBJ2-1, with 7 bases fitting TRBD2. Germline V CDR1 and CDR2: SQVTM, ANQGSEA. J was trimmed by 7 bases and V by 7 bases; bases with no gene match: 10. The CDR3 runs to 13 residues. The CDR3 is CSANLREKNEQFF. CDR3 nucleotide sequence: TGCAGCGCGAACCTGCGGGAGAAGAATGAGCAGTTCTTC.

This clonotype was observed at least ten times. The V and J genes are TRBV5-6 and TRBJ1-2; D remains unclear. The CDR3 loop spans 13 amino acids. CDR1 is SGHDT and CDR2 is YYEEEE in the germline V gene. V lost 4 bases and J 8 bases, leaving 15 bases between the germline ends. This CDR3 reads CASSPGRSLGYTF. The CDR3 bases are TGTGCCAGCAGCCCCGGACGGTCCCTGGGCTACACCTTC.

This clonotype was observed many times. The rearrangement links TRBV20-1 to TRBJ2-3; D is uncertain. Trimming left V 6 bases short and J 4 bases short, with 11 bases between. This CDR3 comprises 12 residues. Germline V lookup: CDR1 DFQATT, CDR2 SNEGSKA (reference sequence). The CDR3 spells CSAPGRPDTQYF. DNA for the CDR3: TGCAGTGCCCCGGGTCGCCCAGATACGCAGTATTTT.

This clonotype was counted at least ten times. The chain joins TRBV12-3 or TRBV12-4 to TRBJ2-7; 7 nucleotides agree with TRBD1. CDR3 length equals 13 residues. The V gene end was trimmed by 2 bases and the J gene end by 3 bases; junction bases not matched to a gene: 1. The CDR3 protein is CASSLNRGYEQYF. The CDR3 region has the DNA TGTGCCAGCAGTTTAAACAGGGGCTACGAGCAGTACTTC.

The chain links TRBV4-2 to TRBJ2-6, with D perhaps being TRBD1 or TRBD2 (5 bases each). Germline-derived CDR1 and CDR2 are LGHNA and YNFKEQ. The CDR3 has 17 amino acids. V lost 0 bases to trimming and J lost 0 bases, with 9 bases between them. DNA for the CDR3: TGTGCCAGCAGCCAAGATTGGGGGTTCTCTGGGGCCAACGTCCTGACTTTC. It encodes CASSQDWGFSGANVLTF.

This clonotype was seen at least ten times. V is TRBV12-3 or TRBV12-4 and J is TRBJ1-5, with 8 positions matching TRBD1. The CDR3 covers 14 residues. V trimming: 6 bases; J trimming: 7 bases; junction bases outside the gene matches: 8. The CDR3 sequence: CASRATGAGQPQHF. The DNA for the CDR3 is TGTGCCAGCAGAGCGACAGGGGCAGGGCAGCCCCAGCATTTT.

The rearrangement links TRBV2 to TRBJ2-2; weak D call: TRBD2 (5 bases). The CDR3 extends over 13 amino acids. CDR1 and CDR2 from the germline V gene are SNHLY and FYNNEI. Trimming cost V 8 bases and J 2 bases, with 9 bases left between them. DNA of the CDR3: TGTGCCAGCCAGCGGAAAAACACCGGGGAGCTGTTTTTT. It specifies CASQRKNTGELFF.

The J gene is TRBJ2-3, the V gene TRBV10-3, with 9 positions matching TRBD2. The V segment lost 6 bases and the J segment 4 bases; nucleotides outside the gene matches: 5. The CDR3 is made up of 14 amino acids. Germline CDR1 and CDR2: ENHRY and SYGVKD. This CDR3 is CAIRAGGKADTQYF. The CDR3 region has the DNA TGTGCCATCAGAGCGGGAGGCAAAGCAGATACGCAGTATTTT.

A few counts support this clonotype. The J gene is TRBJ2-1, the V gene TRBV21-1; the table names TRBD2, a call not compared with the DNA. TRBV21-1 is shown as a pseudogene. The CDR3 runs to 16 residues. CDR3 protein: CASTQGGEGVYNEQFF. In DNA form, the CDR3 reads TGTGCCAGCACCCAAGGGGGGGAGGGTGTCTACAATGAGCAGTTCTTC.

This clonotype was counted ten times or more. V and J are TRBV28 and TRBJ2-7; D is possibly TRBD1 (6 bases). CDR1 and CDR2 from the germline V gene are MDHEN and SYDVKM. This CDR3 is 12 amino acids long. V was clipped by 6 bases and J by 3 bases, with 9 bases between them. The DNA of the CDR3 is TGTGCCAGCAGCACCAGGGGCTACGAGCAGTACTTC. Protein product: CASSTRGYEQYF.

J is TRBJ2-2 and V is TRBV7-8; 7 bases match TRBD2. The junction had 3 bases not matched to a gene; V was cut back by 5 bases and J by 0 bases. The CDR3 spans 15 residues. From germline, CDR1 is SGHVS and CDR2 FQNEAQ. CDR3 sequence reads: CASSGSGSNTGELFF. DNA of the CDR3: TGTGCCAGCAGCGGTAGCGGGTCGAACACCGGGGAGCTGTTTTTT.

The chain is built from TRBV25-1 and TRBJ1-1, with D hard to call. The V gene's germline CDR1 is MGHDK and CDR2 SYGVNS. The V end lost 6 bases, the J end lost 12 bases, and 11 bases lay between the germline ends. CDR3 length: 10 amino acids. The CDR3 DNA reads as TGTGCCAGCAGAAACGAAGAGACTTTCTTT. The encoded protein is CASRNEETFF. Combining the CDR3 with reference TRBV25-1 and TRBJ1-1 gives the whole variable domain EADIYQTPRYLVIGTGKKITLECSQTMGHDKMYWYQQDPGMELHLIHYSYGVNSTEKGDLSSESTVSRIRTEHFPLTLESARPSHTSQYLCASRNEETFFGQGTRLTVV.

This clonotype was counted a few times. The chain joins TRBV7-9 to TRBJ1-4; no clear D. V lost 1 base and J 5 bases, leaving 8 bases between the germline ends. This CDR3 region has 14 residues. Per germline, CDR1 SEHNR and CDR2 FQNEAQ (reference sequence). CDR3 loop: CASSLGRENEKLFF. Here the CDR3 DNA reads TGTGCCAGCAGCTTAGGAAGGGAAAATGAAAAACTGTTTTTT.

The chain is built from TRBV5-1 and TRBJ2-1; 9 bases align to TRBD2. Germline V gene data show CDR1 as SGHRS and CDR2 as YFSETQ. The CDR3 is 15 amino acids. V shed 4 bases and J 6 bases; nucleotides not matched to a gene: 8. The CDR3 DNA reads as TGCGCCAGCAGCGTCGTCGGGACTAGCCCCAATGAGCAGTTCTTC. It encodes CASSVVGTSPNEQFF.

The gene calls are TRBV29-1 and TRBJ1-5, with D perhaps TRBD1 (6 bases). V was pared by 6 bases and J by 6 bases, with 15 bases between. Germline V gene lookup returns CDR1 SQVTM and CDR2 ANQGSEA. CDR3 length: 13 amino acids. CDR3 nucleotide sequence: TGCAGCGTCGGTCTAACAGGGAGTCAGCCCCAGCATTTT. Amino acids: CSVGLTGSQPQHF.

In its sample, this clonotype was seen many times. The V and J genes are TRBV4-1 and TRBJ2-1; 8 bases map to TRBD2. J was trimmed by 7 bases and V by 0 bases; bases with no gene match: 26. This CDR3 has 22 residues. CDR1 is MGHRA, CDR2 YSYEKL, per germline. The CDR3 here is CASSQDPGLGLDFLLTANEQFF. As DNA, the CDR3 is TGCGCCAGCAGCCAAGACCCAGGGCTGGGACTAGACTTTCTTCTAACGGCGAATGAGCAGTTCTTC.

This clonotype showed up many times. V is TRBV20-1 and J is TRBJ2-5; tentatively, D is TRBD2 (5 bases). The V end lost 3 bases, the J end lost 0 bases, and 17 bases lay between the germline ends. This CDR3 comprises 16 residues. Germline-derived CDR1 and CDR2 are DFQATT and SNEGSKA (reference sequence). The CDR3 DNA is TGCAGTGCTAGTCTCATAGAGGGAGTGTACCAAGAGACCCAGTACTTC. Protein sequence: CSASLIEGVYQETQYF.

In nucleotides, the CDR3 is TGCGCCAGCAGCTTGGAACAGGGGTATGATGGCTACACCTTC. It codes for CASSLEQGYDGYTF. The chain combines TRBV5-1 with TRBJ1-2; 7 bases are shared with TRBD1. CDR3 size: 14 residues. CDR1 is SGHRS, CDR2 YFSETQ, per germline. Trimming took 0 bases from V and 6 from J; bases not matched to a gene: 5.

Turning to this clonotype: Germline and junction disagree at one end, which may indicate a read error. The chain joins TRBV7-8 to TRBJ2-1; D is uncertain. Germline V gives CDR1 SGHVS, CDR2 FQNEAQ. This CDR3 has 12 amino acids. The CDR3 sequence: CASSFRVVEQFF. CDR3 nucleotides: TGTGCAAGCAGCTTTAGAGTTGTTGAGCAGTTCTTC.

A few counts support this clonotype. The chain combines TRBV9 with TRBJ1-2; TRBD1 agrees at 8 bases. The CDR3 length is 15 residues. Germline-derived CDR1 and CDR2 are SGDLS and YYNGEE. Trimming took 1 base from V and 6 from J; bases not matched to a gene: 8. The CDR3 coding sequence is TGTGCCAGCAGCGTAATGGCAGGGGGCATTCATGGCTACACCTTC. This codes for CASSVMAGGIHGYTF.

This clonotype was seen only a few times. The rearrangement links TRBV6-1 to TRBJ2-7, with 13 bases fitting TRBD2. This CDR3 is built from 17 residues. V trimming: 6 bases; J trimming: 2 bases; junction bases outside the gene matches: 10. The germline CDR1 and CDR2 sequences are MNHNS and SASEGT. The CDR3 DNA is TGTGCCAGCAGCTCCACGACGGGACTAGCGGGACCCTACGAGCAGTACTTC. Its translation: CASSSTTGLAGPYEQYF.

Notes on this clonotype: At one of its ends the junction is not consistent with the germline gene, which may arise from a read error. The chain recombines TRBV20-1 with TRBJ2-7, with 12 bases matching TRBD2. CDR3 length equals 17 residues. Per the germline V gene, CDR1 is DFQATT and CDR2 is SNEGSKA (reference sequence). CDR3 sequence reads: CSATGTSGFFGVYEQYF. CDR3 coding DNA: TGCAGCGCTACCGGGACTAGCGGGTTCTTCGGGGTTTACGAGCAGTACTTC.

This clonotype was seen a handful of times. The CDR3 spells CAMGRPRGGELFF. The DNA for the CDR3 is TGTGCCATGGGACGCCCCCGTGGCGGGGAGCTGTTTTTT. This chain links TRBV10-3 with TRBJ2-2; TRBD1 or TRBD2 may be the D gene (5 bases each). The CDR3 extends over 13 amino acids. V lost 9 bases and J 7 bases, leaving 15 bases between the germline ends. Germline-derived CDR1 and CDR2 are ENHRY and SYGVKD.

In its sample, this clonotype was seen many times. V is TRBV27 and J is TRBJ2-1; 12 nucleotides line up with TRBD2. After removal of 7 bases from V and 8 bases from J, the junction contained 9 bases not matched to a gene. The CDR3 has 15 amino acids. The germline CDR1 and CDR2 sequences are MNHEY and SMNVEV (reference sequence). Written as DNA, the CDR3 is TGTGCCAGCAAGGTGTGGACTAGCGGGACGGATGAGCAGTTCTTC. Its protein product is CASKVWTSGTDEQFF.

V gene TRBV12-3 or TRBV12-4 combines with J gene TRBJ2-5; D possibly corresponds to TRBD1 (5 bases). V lost 6 bases and J lost 3, with 17 bases in between. The CDR3 loop spans 15 amino acids. Written as DNA, the CDR3 is TGTGCCAGCAGCCGATCCCCAGGGTGGGAAGAGACCCAGTACTTC. The encoded protein is CASSRSPGWEETQYF.

V is TRBV19 and J is TRBJ2-4; tentatively, D is TRBD1 (6 bases). This CDR3 contains 14 residues. Germline-derived CDR1 and CDR2 are LNHDA and SQIVND (reference sequence). V was cut by 3 bases and J by 9 bases, with 15 bases left in between. The CDR3 coding sequence is TGTGCCAGTAGTATTGGGGGCCTAACGGGCATTCAGTACTTC. It is translated as CASSIGGLTGIQYF.

This clonotype was found many times. The genes are TRBV15 and TRBJ1-3, with TRBD1 identical over 8 bases. The J segment lost 6 bases and the V segment lost 3 bases, leaving 1 base of the junction unmatched. Per the germline V gene, CDR1 is LNHNV and CDR2 is YYDKDF (reference sequence). This CDR3 contains 13 residues. Written as DNA, the CDR3 is TGTGCCACCAGCAGGACAGGGGAAAACACCATATATTTT. Translated: CATSRTGENTIYF. The full variable domain, completed using reference TRBV15 and TRBJ1-3, is DAMVIQNPRYQVTQFGKPVTLSCSQTLNHNVMYWYQQKSSQAPKLLFHYYDKDFNNEADTPDNFQSRRPNTSFCFLDIRSPGLGDTAMYLCATSRTGENTIYFGEGSWLTVV.